A single sample is the source of the 12 T cell receptor beta chains below, sequenced in a study of blood T cell repertoires in COVID-19. TCRdb keeps only in-frame clones here, not all; method: immunoSEQ multiplex PCR. Among about 240,000 clones listed, roughly 87% were seen once. Sequencing used peripheral blood. The receptors were gathered from a man in his fifties or sixties who had recovered from COVID-19.

The chain employs TRBV7-2 and TRBJ1-2; possibly TRBD1 for D (5 bases). The V end was cut by 1 base, the J end by 3 bases, with 6 bases between. The CDR3 is 13 amino acids. Germline V gene sequence: CDR1 SGHTA, CDR2 FQGNSA. DNA of the CDR3: TGTGCCAGCAGCTTAGGACAGCACTATGGCTACACCTTC. It yields the protein CASSLGQHYGYTF.

The chain joins TRBV24-1 to TRBJ1-2; tentative D call: TRBD1 (6 bases). The CDR3 length is 14 residues. CDR1 and CDR2 from the germline V gene are KGHDR and SFDVKD. Trimming removed 10 bases from V and 2 bases from J, with 16 bases in between. Here the CDR3 DNA reads TGTGCCACTGGCCCCCCGGGACAAAACTATGGCTACACCTTC. Its protein product is CATGPPGQNYGYTF.

J is TRBJ2-5 and V is TRBV30, with TRBD1 as a possible D gene (6 bases). The CDR3 runs 16 residues. CDR1 GTSNPN and CDR2 SVGIG come from the germline V gene (reference sequence). With 2 bases removed from V and 7 bases from J, the gap between germline ends came to 23 bases. CDR3 loop: CAWSPPLGTSSGTQYF. The CDR3 DNA sequence: TGTGCCTGGAGTCCCCCATTAGGGACAAGCTCGGGGACCCAGTACTTC.

This clone has only a few counts. Compared with germline, one end of the junction differs, possibly owing to a read error. This chain connects TRBV7-2 to TRBJ1-6, with TRBD1 as a possible D gene (5 bases). In germline, CDR1 is SGHTA, CDR2 FQGNSA. There are 18 residues in the CDR3. The CDR3 region has the DNA TGTGCCAGCAGCTTAGCGGCGGCACCAGGGAGGTATACTTCACCCCTCCACTTT. Encoded protein: CASSLAAAPGRYTSPLHF. The full variable domain, in which reference TRBV7-2 and TRBJ1-6 provide the parts outside the CDR3, is GAGVSQSPSNKVTEKGKDVELRCDPISGHTALYWYRQSLGQGLEFLIYFQGNSAPDKSGLPSDRFSAERTGGSVSTLTIQRTQQEDSAVYLCASSLAAAPGRYTSPLHFGNGTRLTVT.

The rearrangement links TRBV9 to TRBJ2-3; TRBD2 matches 7 bases. The CDR3 is made up of 15 amino acids. Germline CDR1 is SGDLS and CDR2 is YYNGEE. The V gene end was trimmed by 0 bases and the J gene end by 3 bases; junction bases not matched to a gene: 4. The CDR3 DNA is TGTGCCAGCAGCGTAGCAGTGGGACTAACAGATACGCAGTATTTT. Its protein product is CASSVAVGLTDTQYF.

The rearrangement joins TRBV5-1 to TRBJ1-1, with D possibly TRBD1 on 5 matching bases. The V end was cut by 1 base, the J end by 1 base, with 8 bases between. The CDR3 length is 14 residues. CDR1 and CDR2 from the germline V gene are SGHRS and YFSETQ. CDR3 DNA: TGCGCCAGCAGCTTGTACGGGGGGAACACTGAAGCTTTCTTT. It specifies CASSLYGGNTEAFF.

This clone was picked up a small number of times. J is TRBJ2-2 and V is TRBV19; 10 nucleotides match TRBD1. The trim removed 5 bases at V and 6 bases at J, leaving 6 bases unmatched. This CDR3 has 15 amino acids. Germline assignment: CDR1 LNHDA and CDR2 SQIVND (reference sequence). In DNA form, the CDR3 reads TGTGCCAGTAGTGACAAAGGGACAGGGGCCGGGGAGCTGTTTTTT. It specifies CASSDKGTGAGELFF.

This chain connects TRBV19 to TRBJ1-6; 8 nucleotides agree with TRBD1. Trimming removed 6 bases from V and 9 bases from J; junction bases left unmatched: 13. Germline V gene lookup returns CDR1 LNHDA and CDR2 SQIVND (reference sequence). There are 16 residues in the CDR3. As DNA, the CDR3 is TGTGCCAGTAGAGATTCGTCCGGGACAGGATCTTCACCCCTCCACTTT. Translation gives CASRDSSGTGSSPLHF.

The rearrangement uses TRBV15 and TRBJ1-4; 8 bases match TRBD1. Germline assignment: CDR1 LNHNV and CDR2 YYDKDF (reference sequence). The CDR3 spans 15 residues. The V and J ends lost 3 bases and 6 bases, in that order; junction bases with no gene match: 6. The CDR3 loop is CATSRWTGNDEKLFF. CDR3 nucleotide sequence: TGTGCCACCAGCAGGTGGACAGGGAACGATGAAAAACTGTTTTTT.

This chain uses TRBV4-2 with TRBJ2-5; D gene uncertain. The V end was cut by 3 bases, the J end by 4 bases, with 15 bases between. This CDR3 is built from 15 residues. The germline CDR1 and CDR2 sequences are LGHNA and YNFKEQ. CDR3 loop: CASSQMMDSPETQYF. The CDR3 DNA sequence: TGTGCCAGCAGCCAGATGATGGATAGCCCAGAGACCCAGTACTTC.

The chain combines TRBV15 with TRBJ2-1, with TRBD1 as a possible D gene (8 bases). The V gene's germline CDR1 is LNHNV and CDR2 YYDKDF (reference sequence). The CDR3 loop spans 18 amino acids. V lost 3 bases, J lost 5 bases, and 23 bases lay in between. For the CDR3, the DNA is TGTGCCACCAGCAGTACAGGGGGGGATAGGCGGGTCGACAATGAGCAGTTCTTC. As protein: CATSSTGGDRRVDNEQFF.

J is TRBJ2-3 and V is TRBV7-8; D is possibly TRBD2 (6 bases). The V end was cut by 5 bases, the J end by 2 bases, with 14 bases between. CDR3 length: 15 amino acids. The germline CDR1 and CDR2 sequences are SGHVS and FQNEAQ. CDR3 nucleotides: TGTGCCAGCAGCGCGGGACTCGGAAACACAGATACGCAGTATTTT. Translated, it gives CASSAGLGNTDTQYF.